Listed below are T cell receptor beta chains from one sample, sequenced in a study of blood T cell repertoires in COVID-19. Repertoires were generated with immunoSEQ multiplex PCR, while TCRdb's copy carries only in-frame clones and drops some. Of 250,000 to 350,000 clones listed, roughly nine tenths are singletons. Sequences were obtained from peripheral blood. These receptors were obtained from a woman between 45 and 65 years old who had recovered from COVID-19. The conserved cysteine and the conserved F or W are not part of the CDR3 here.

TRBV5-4	ASSLDVGATEAF
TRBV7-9	ASSFTQGSSYT
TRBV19	ASSIGPYDEQF
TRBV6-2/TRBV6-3	ASSNPPALSYEQY
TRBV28	ASTKPGLRLYEQY
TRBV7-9	ASSPSAGYEQY
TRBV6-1	ASSEFRGYNEQF
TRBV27	ASSSTDTQY
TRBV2	ASRGTSGSLNEQF
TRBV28	ASGTLTYEQY
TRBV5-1	ASSPRDTRETQY
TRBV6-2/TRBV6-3	ASSPTADEKLF
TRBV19	ASSPSAAGTDYGYT
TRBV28	ASSSPGTGSAYEQY
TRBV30	AWSGLSGSTNEKLF
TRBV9	ASSVSGGRGLSGTGELF
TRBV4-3	ASSPDHFYEQY
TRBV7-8	ASSLAGLAYEQY
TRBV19	ASSILQAGNNEQF
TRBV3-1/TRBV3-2	ASSQEGRTGANVLT
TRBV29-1	SGTDSGNTIY
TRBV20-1	SASTAGRGPGYT
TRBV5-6	ASSLWSGGASQPQH
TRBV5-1	ASSLFPATNEKLF
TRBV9	ASSVDPRNTGELF
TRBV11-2	ASSLAAGAGTDTQY
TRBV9	ASSVDLGATSGNTIY
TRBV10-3	AISEQGNYGYT